The subject of this entry is one TCR beta chain. What it binds is not known. The data are from a study of T-cell memory formation after mild COVID-19. Points from the study as a whole: Pre-infection memory already had some responding clones, implying cross-reactive memory joined.

Using its own MiXCR run on the 5' RACE reads, TCRdb lists one record per CDR3 protein. The sample contains tens of thousands of distinct CDR3 sequences, approximately 13% of which appear only once. V lost 5 bases to trimming and J lost 1 base, with 7 bases between them. There are 13 residues in the CDR3. The sequencing sample was made of PBMCs or a T cell subset sorted from them (not recorded which). The genes are TRBV12-3 or TRBV12-4 and TRBJ2-3; D uncertain. This TCR was sampled from an adult woman who had mild COVID-19 (a few samples of this study predate the infection). Cell type and time point are not known. CDR3 residues: CASSKGGTDTQYF. Here the CDR3 DNA reads TGTGCCAGCAGTAAAGGCGGCACAGATACGCAGTATTTT.